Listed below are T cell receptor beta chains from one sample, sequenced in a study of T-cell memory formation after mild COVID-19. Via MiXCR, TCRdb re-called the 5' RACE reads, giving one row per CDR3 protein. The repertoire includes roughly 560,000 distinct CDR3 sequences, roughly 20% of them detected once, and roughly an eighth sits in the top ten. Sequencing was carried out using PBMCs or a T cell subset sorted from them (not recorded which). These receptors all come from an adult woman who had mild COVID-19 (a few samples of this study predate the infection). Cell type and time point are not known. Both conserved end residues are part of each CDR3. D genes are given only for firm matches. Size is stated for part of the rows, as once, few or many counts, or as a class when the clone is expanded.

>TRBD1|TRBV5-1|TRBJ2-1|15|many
TGCGCCAGCAGCTCGGGACAGGGGGCGTGGAATGAGCAGTTCTTC
CASSSGQGAWNEQFF
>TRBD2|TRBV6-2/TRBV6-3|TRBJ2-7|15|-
TGTGCCAGCAGTTACTGGGGTAGCGGGAGTTACGAGCAGTACTTC
CASSYWGSGSYEQYF
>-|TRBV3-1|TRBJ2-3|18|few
TGTGCCAGCAGCCAAGATAACGTGGCCCGGCCGCTTGAAGATACGCAGTATTTT
CASSQDNVARPLEDTQYF
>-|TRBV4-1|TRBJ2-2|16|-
TGCGCCAGCAGCCAAGATCCCGCAGGGCGGGCCGGGGAGCTGTTTTTT
CASSQDPAGRAGELFF
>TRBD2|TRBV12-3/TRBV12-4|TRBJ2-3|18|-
TGTGCCAGCAGTTTGGTAGCGGGGGGGGCGCCCCGCACAGATACGCAGTATTTT
CASSLVAGGAPRTDTQYF
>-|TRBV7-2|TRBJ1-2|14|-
TGTGCCAGCAGCTTAGGGTACATTAACTATGGCTACACCTTC
CASSLGYINYGYTF
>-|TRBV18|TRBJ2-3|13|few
TGTGCCAGCTCACCACCAGGCTCAGATACGCAGTATTTT
CASSPPGSDTQYF
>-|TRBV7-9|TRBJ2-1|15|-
TGTGCCAGCAGCTCTCCAACGGGGGGCCACAATGAGCAGTTCTTC
CASSSPTGGHNEQFF
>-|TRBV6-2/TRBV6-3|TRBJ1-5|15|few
TGTGCCAGCAGGACCTGGGACACAAGCAATCAGCCCCAGCATTTT
CASRTWDTSNQPQHF
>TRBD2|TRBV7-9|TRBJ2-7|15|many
TGTGCCAGCAGCTTGGGGGGGGGTATCTCCTACGAGCAGTACTTC
CASSLGGGISYEQYF
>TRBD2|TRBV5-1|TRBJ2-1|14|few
TGCGCCAGCAGAAGTGAAGCGGGGGAGTATGAGCAGTTCTTC
CASRSEAGEYEQFF
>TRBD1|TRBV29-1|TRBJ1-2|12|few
TGCAGCTATGACAGGGAGGTAAACGGCTACACCTTC
CSYDREVNGYTF
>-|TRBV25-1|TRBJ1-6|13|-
TGTGCCAGCAGTGAAGGTCCCCTTTCACCCCTCCACTTT
CASSEGPLSPLHF
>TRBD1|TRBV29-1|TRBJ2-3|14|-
TGCAGCGTTTCAGGGACAGAGGTGGCAGATACGCAGTATTTT
CSVSGTEVADTQYF
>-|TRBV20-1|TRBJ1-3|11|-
TGCCAGTTACGCTCTGGAAACACCATATATTTT
CQLRSGNTIYF
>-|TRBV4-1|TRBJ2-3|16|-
TGCGCCAGCAGCCAAGAGGAGGGGGCGACGTTTTCCGCGCAGTATTTT
CASSQEEGATFSAQYF
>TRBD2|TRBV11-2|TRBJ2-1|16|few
TGTGCCAGCAGCTCTGCTGCGGGGGGGCACCGGAATGAGCAGTTCTTC
CASSSAAGGHRNEQFF
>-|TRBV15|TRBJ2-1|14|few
TGTGCCACCAGCAGAGATATAGGGGTTAATGAGCAGTTCTTC
CATSRDIGVNEQFF
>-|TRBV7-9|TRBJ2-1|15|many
TGTGCCAGCAGCTCCTCCCCGGGCCCTGGCGGTGAGCAGTTCTTC
CASSSSPGPGGEQFF
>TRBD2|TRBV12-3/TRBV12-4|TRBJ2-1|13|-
TGTGCCAGCATACGGGAGGGCTTCTATGAGCAGTTCTTC
CASIREGFYEQFF
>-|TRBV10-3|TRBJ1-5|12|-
TGTGCCATCAGTGACTTTGAGGAAGCCCAGCATTTT
CAISDFEEAQHF
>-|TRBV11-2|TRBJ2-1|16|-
TGTGCCAGCAGCGGTATTGAGGCCAGCTCCTACAATGAGCAGTTCTTC
CASSGIEASSYNEQFF
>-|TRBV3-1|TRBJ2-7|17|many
TGTGCCAGCAGCCAAGATTGGGGCCGAGCCAGAGACTACGAGCAGTACTTC
CASSQDWGRARDYEQYF
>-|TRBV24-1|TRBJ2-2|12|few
TGTGCCACCAGTTGGACAACCGGGGAGCTGTTTTTT
CATSWTTGELFF
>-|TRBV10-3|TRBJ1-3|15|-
TGTGCCATCAGTGAGCCAGACAACTCTGGAAACACCATATATTTT
CAISEPDNSGNTIYF
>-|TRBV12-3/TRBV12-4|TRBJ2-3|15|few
TGTGCCAGCAATTTGCAGACGGGTCGGGCAGATACGCAGTATTTT
CASNLQTGRADTQYF
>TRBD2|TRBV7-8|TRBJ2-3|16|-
TGTGCCAGCAGCTCCGGACTAGCGGGAGGAAGGGATACGCAGTATTTT
CASSSGLAGGRDTQYF
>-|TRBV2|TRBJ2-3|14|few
TGTGCCAGCAGTTCCGACATTTTTACAGATACGCAGTATTTT
CASSSDIFTDTQYF
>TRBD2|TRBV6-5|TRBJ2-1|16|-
TGTGCCAGCAGTCCCGGACTAGCGGGAAGCAACAATGAGCAGTTCTTC
CASSPGLAGSNNEQFF
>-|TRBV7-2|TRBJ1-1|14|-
TGTGCCAGCAGCCAGCAGGGGCCGAACACTGAAGCTTTCTTT
CASSQQGPNTEAFF
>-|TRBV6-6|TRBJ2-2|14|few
TGTGCCAGCCTCTCTAGAGGGGAAGCCGGGGAGCTGTTTTTT
CASLSRGEAGELFF
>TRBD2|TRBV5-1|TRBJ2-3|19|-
TGCGCCAGCAGCTTGGAGATCCCTAGCGGGGGGACTACGCTGGATACGCAGTATTTT
CASSLEIPSGGTTLDTQYF
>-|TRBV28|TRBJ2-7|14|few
TGTGCCAGCAGTCCCCGGGATATCTCCTACGAGCAGTACTTC
CASSPRDISYEQYF
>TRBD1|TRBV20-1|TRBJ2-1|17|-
TGCAGTGCTAGAGCTCTCATTCCGGGACAGGGATCCTATGAGCAGTTCTTC
CSARALIPGQGSYEQFF
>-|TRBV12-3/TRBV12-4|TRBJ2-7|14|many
TGTGCCAGCAGTTTATACGGACACCCCTACGAGCAGTACTTC
CASSLYGHPYEQYF
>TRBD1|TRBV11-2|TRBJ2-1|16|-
TGTGCCAGCAGCACTCTCCCGGGACAGGTTATCAATGAGCAGTTCTTC
CASSTLPGQVINEQFF
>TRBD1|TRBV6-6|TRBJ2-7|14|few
TGTGCCAGCAGTTACTCGGGACAGATCAACGAGCAGTACTTC
CASSYSGQINEQYF
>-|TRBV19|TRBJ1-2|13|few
TGTGCCAGTAATGAGCAGGGTAACTATGGCTACACCTTC
CASNEQGNYGYTF
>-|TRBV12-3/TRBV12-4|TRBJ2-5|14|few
TGTGCCAGCAGCCCCAGGCCCTCAGGGGAGACCCAGTACTTC
CASSPRPSGETQYF
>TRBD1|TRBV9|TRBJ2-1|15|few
TGTGCCAGCAGCGTAGAGGGGGCAGGTTTAAATGAGCAGTTCTTC
CASSVEGAGLNEQFF
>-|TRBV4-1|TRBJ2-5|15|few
TGCGCCAGCAGCCAAGGACGGCGGGGCCAAGAGACCCAGTACTTC
CASSQGRRGQETQYF
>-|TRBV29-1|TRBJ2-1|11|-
TGCAGCGTTGAATGGGTGAATGAGCAGTTCTTC
CSVEWVNEQFF
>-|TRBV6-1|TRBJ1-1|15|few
TGTGCCAGCAGTGAGAGGCTACGGTCGAACACTGAAGCTTTCTTT
CASSERLRSNTEAFF
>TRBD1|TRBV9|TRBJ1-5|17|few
TGTGCCAGCAGCCCCGGACAGGGGGCTTATAGCAATCAGCCCCAGCATTTT
CASSPGQGAYSNQPQHF
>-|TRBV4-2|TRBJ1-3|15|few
TGTGCCAGCAGCCAAGGTCAAGAGGTCGGAAACACCATATATTTT
CASSQGQEVGNTIYF
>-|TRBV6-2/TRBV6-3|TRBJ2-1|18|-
TGTGCCACCCTACTCAGGACAGTTGCCACATCCGAATACAATGAGCAGTTCTTC
CATLLRTVATSEYNEQFF
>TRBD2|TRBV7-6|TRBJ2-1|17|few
TGTGCCAGCAGCTTAAACCTCGGACTAGCGGCATCAAATGAGCAGTTCTTC
CASSLNLGLAASNEQFF
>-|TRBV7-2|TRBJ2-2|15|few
TGTGCCAGCAGCAGGGACTCATCGAACACCGGGGAGCTGTTTTTT
CASSRDSSNTGELFF
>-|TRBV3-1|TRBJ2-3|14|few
TGTGCCAGCAGCCTCTCCGGAGCAGCAGATACGCAGTATTTT
CASSLSGAADTQYF
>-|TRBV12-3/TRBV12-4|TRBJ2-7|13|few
TGTGCCAGCAGTTTGCGGCGGCGGAACGAGCAGTACTTC
CASSLRRRNEQYF
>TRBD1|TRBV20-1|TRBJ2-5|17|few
TGCAGTGCTACCGCCGGACAGGGCTTGGCTCGGGGAGAGACCCAGTACTTC
CSATAGQGLARGETQYF
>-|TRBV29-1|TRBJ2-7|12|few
TGCAGCGTTGAGGAGGGATCCTACGAGCAGTACTTC
CSVEEGSYEQYF
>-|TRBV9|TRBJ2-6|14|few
TGTGCCAGCAGCGTAAACACTGGGGCCAACGTCCTGACTTTC
CASSVNTGANVLTF
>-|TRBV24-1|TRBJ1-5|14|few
TGTGCCACCAGTGATCCCGGGGTTTATCAGCCCCAGCATTTT
CATSDPGVYQPQHF
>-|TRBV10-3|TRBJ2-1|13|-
TGTGCCATCAGTGGGACAACGGAGAATGAGCAGTTCTTC
CAISGTTENEQFF